The next 27 T cell receptor beta chains were all read from a single sample in a study of T cells in Graves' hyperthyroidism and ophthalmopathy. Amplified TCR beta CDR3 regions derived from RNA transcripts. HTBI primers were employed in a first-round RT-PCR of the TCR CDR3. One entry per CDR3 protein results from TCRdb running MiXCR on the multiplex PCR reads. This sample has fewer than 550,000 distinct CDR3 sequences, with less than 20% found just once. The sequencing sample was made of blood. All receptors come from a woman younger than 30 with Graves' hyperthyroidism.

V and J are TRBV12-3 or TRBV12-4 and TRBJ1-1, with D maybe TRBD1 (6 bases). This CDR3 contains 11 residues. V was shortened by 8 bases and J by 7 bases, with 11 bases between the two germline ends. CDR3 in DNA: TGTGCCAGCGTTAGGGGACATGAAGCTTTCTTT. This encodes CASVRGHEAFF.

This chain links TRBV7-9 with TRBJ2-7; tentative D call: TRBD2 (6 bases). Trimming pared 1 base from V and 0 bases from J, leaving 10 bases between. Looked up from germline, CDR1 is SEHNR and CDR2 is FQNEAQ (reference sequence). This CDR3 has 15 residues. The CDR3 DNA follows: TGTGCCAGCAGCTTAGTGCTGCGGGGCTCCTACGAGCAGTACTTC. Translating gives CASSLVLRGSYEQYF.

Ten or more counts support this clonotype. The V and J genes are TRBV12-3 or TRBV12-4 and TRBJ2-5; 9 bases are a match to TRBD1. V dropped 6 bases and J dropped 1; count of bases not matched to a gene: 12. This CDR3 is 17 amino acids long. This CDR3 reads CASSPFPGQGPQETQYF. CDR3 coding DNA: TGTGCCAGCAGCCCATTCCCGGGACAGGGTCCCCAAGAGACCCAGTACTTC.

This clonotype showed up just a few times. This chain uses TRBV19 with TRBJ1-5; D is unclear. CDR1 and CDR2 from the germline V gene are LNHDA and SQIVND (reference sequence). The CDR3 runs 15 residues. Between the trimmed V and J ends, which lost 1 base and 6 bases, there was a span of 13 bases. The CDR3 reads CASSIGGALRQPQHF. The CDR3 DNA reads as TGTGCCAGTAGTATAGGGGGAGCCTTGCGTCAGCCCCAGCATTTT. Looking up the rest from reference TRBV19 and TRBJ1-5 gives the full variable domain: DGGITQSPKYLFRKEGQNVTLSCEQNLNHDAMYWYRQDPGQGLRLIYYSQIVNDFQKGDIAEGYSVSREKKESFPLTVTSAQKNPTAFYLCASSIGGALRQPQHFGDGTRLSIL.

About this clonotype: Given a much more abundant clone one base away, this may be a read error. This chain connects TRBV20-1 to TRBJ2-3, with D possibly matching TRBD2 (5 bases). The CDR3 loop spans 14 amino acids. The germline V gene encodes CDR1 DFQATT and CDR2 SNEGSKA (reference sequence). The DNA for the CDR3 is TGCGGTGCTAGTCCGCTTTCGGGGTCAGATACGCAGTATTTT. Translation gives CGASPLSGSDTQYF.

This clonotype was counted a few times. The V call is TRBV5-8, the J call TRBJ1-1; D remains ambiguous. There are 13 residues in the CDR3. From germline, CDR1 is SGHTS and CDR2 YDEGEE. The V end was cut by 0 bases, the J end by 3 bases, with 6 bases between. The CDR3 loop is CASSLEQDTEAFF. CDR3 nucleotides: TGTGCCAGCAGCTTGGAGCAGGACACTGAAGCTTTCTTT.

In its sample, this clonotype was seen many times. The rearrangement uses TRBV10-1 and TRBJ2-7; TRBD2 agrees at 10 bases. V lost 2 bases to trimming and J lost 6 bases; unmatched junction nucleotides: 4. Germline CDR1 WNHNN, CDR2 SYGVQD (reference sequence). The CDR3 is 14 amino acids. CDR3 DNA: TGCGCCAGCAGTGAGGCTAGCGGGAGACCCGAGCAGTACTTC. This codes for CASSEASGRPEQYF.

This clonotype was detected a few times. The V call is TRBV20-1, the J call TRBJ2-2, with D tentatively TRBD2 (7 bases). CDR1 and CDR2 (germline): DFQATT, SNEGSKA (reference sequence). V was cut by 3 bases and J by 4 bases, with 15 bases left in between. CDR3 length: 15 amino acids. For the CDR3, the DNA is TGCAGTGCTAGGGGAGGGTCCAGGGGCACCGGGGAGCTGTTTTTT. Translated, it gives CSARGGSRGTGELFF.

In its sample, this clonotype was seen a few times. A read error is possible here, since a much larger clone lies one base away. Without the conserved terminal phenylalanine or tryptophan, this CDR3 likely stems from a read error. The genes are TRBV3-1 and TRBJ1-1; D gene unclear. The germline gives CDR1 LGHDT, CDR2 YNNKEL (reference sequence). The germline V and J ends were trimmed by 7 bases and 1 base, with 13 bases remaining between them. This CDR3 has 14 amino acids. This chain's CDR3 is CASKRELGNTEAFL. In nucleotides, the CDR3 is TGTGCCAGCAAAAGGGAACTCGGGAACACTGAAGCTTTCCTT.

This clonotype appeared many times. CDR3 region: CASSSPGGFEGNLYEQYF. CDR3 in DNA: TGTGCCAGCAGCTCCCCGGGGGGTTTCGAGGGGAATTTGTACGAGCAGTACTTC. J is TRBJ2-7 and V is TRBV7-2, with 7 bases matching TRBD2. The CDR3 contains 18 residues. The V and J ends lost 4 bases and 4 bases, in that order; junction bases with no gene match: 19. Germline values: CDR1 SGHTA, CDR2 FQGNSA.

V usage is TRBV20-1 and J usage is TRBJ2-7, with D maybe TRBD1 (5 bases). V shed 5 bases and J shed 2 bases, with 10 bases lying between them. The germline V gene encodes CDR1 DFQATT and CDR2 SNEGSKA (reference sequence). The CDR3 runs 12 residues. The CDR3 region is CSAYDSTYEQYF. The CDR3 DNA reads TGCAGTGCTTACGACAGTACCTACGAGCAGTACTTC.

Ten or more counts support this clonotype. The V call is TRBV10-3, the J call TRBJ2-7, with a weak D call TRBD1 (6 bases). The ends were cut back, 6 bases at V and 3 bases at J, with 15 bases in the middle. Per the germline V gene, CDR1 is ENHRY and CDR2 is SYGVKD. The CDR3 loop spans 14 amino acids. The DNA of the CDR3 is TGTGCCATCAGGGACCGGGACACCAGCTACGAGCAGTACTTC. Translation: CAIRDRDTSYEQYF.

This clonotype was picked up a small number of times. The chain is built from TRBV9 and TRBJ2-1, with a tentative D call TRBD1 (6 bases). The CDR3 runs 17 residues. Trimming pared 3 bases from V and 8 bases from J, leaving 24 bases between. Germline CDR1 and CDR2: SGDLS and YYNGEE. The CDR3 region has the DNA TGTGCCAGCAGCGGCGGAGGTTCGGACAGTTGGTTCTATGAGCAGTTCTTC. Protein sequence: CASSGGGSDSWFYEQFF. Based on the CDR3 plus reference TRBV9 and TRBJ2-1, the full variable domain is DSGVTQTPKHLITATGQRVTLRCSPRSGDLSVYWYQQSLDQGLQFLIQYYNGEERAKGNILERFSAQQFPDLHSELNLSSLELGDSALYFCASSGGGSDSWFYEQFFGPGTRLTVL.

This clonotype was detected many times. The chain combines TRBV5-1 with TRBJ1-1, with a tentative D call TRBD1 (5 bases). V lost 1 base and J 3 bases, leaving 13 bases between the germline ends. CDR3 size: 15 residues. CDR1 is SGHRS, CDR2 YFSETQ, per germline. CDR3 sequence: CASSLWAGKDTEAFF. The CDR3 DNA reads TGCGCCAGCAGCTTGTGGGCAGGGAAAGACACTGAAGCTTTCTTT.

This chain connects TRBV9 to TRBJ2-7; D gene ambiguous. V gave up 3 bases and J gave up 1 base, with 8 bases separating them. The CDR3 has 13 amino acids. Germline V gene data show CDR1 as SGDLS and CDR2 as YYNGEE. CDR3 coding DNA: TGTGCCAGCAGCGGCGACCCGTCCTACGAGCAGTACTTC. This translates into CASSGDPSYEQYF.

This chain uses TRBV19 with TRBJ2-1; D gene uncertain. CDR1 LNHDA and CDR2 SQIVND come from the germline V gene (reference sequence). The length of the CDR3 is 13 residues. Trimming left V 4 bases short and J 9 bases short, with 13 bases between. The CDR3 region has the DNA TGTGCCAGTAGTAATGGGGTGGAAGGTGAGCAGTTCTTC. It specifies CASSNGVEGEQFF. The whole variable domain, remainder taken from reference TRBV19 and TRBJ2-1, is DGGITQSPKYLFRKEGQNVTLSCEQNLNHDAMYWYRQDPGQGLRLIYYSQIVNDFQKGDIAEGYSVSREKKESFPLTVTSAQKNPTAFYLCASSNGVEGEQFFGPGTRLTVL.

This clonotype was picked up many times. The V and J genes are TRBV28 and TRBJ2-7; 7 bases match TRBD1. V was clipped by 6 bases and J by 4 bases; unmatched bases: 9. The germline V gene encodes CDR1 MDHEN and CDR2 SYDVKM. CDR3 length equals 14 residues. CDR3 nucleotides: TGTGCCAGCAGCGGAGACAGGGAATGGTACGAGCAGTACTTC. Its translation: CASSGDREWYEQYF.

This clonotype was observed at least ten times. The CDR3 loop reads CASSAGLMNTGELFF. For the CDR3, the DNA is TGTGCCAGCAGCGCAGGACTCATGAACACCGGGGAGCTGTTTTTT. This chain uses TRBV11-2 with TRBJ2-2; TRBD2 might be the D (5 bases). The CDR3 totals 15 residues. Trimming shortened V by 5 bases and J by 1 base, and 11 bases separated the two germline ends. CDR1 SGHAT and CDR2 FQNNGV come from the germline V gene.

The gene calls are TRBV10-3 and TRBJ1-2; no definite D call. The CDR3 totals 13 residues. Germline V gives CDR1 ENHRY, CDR2 SYGVKD. With 4 bases removed from V and 0 bases from J, the gap between germline ends came to 6 bases. The CDR3 bases are TGTGCCATCAGTGCCGGATCTAACTATGGCTACACCTTC. It specifies CAISAGSNYGYTF.

This clonotype was observed at least ten times. This chain uses TRBV2 with TRBJ1-2; D remains unclear. The CDR3 has 12 residues. Trimming took 5 bases from V and 7 from J, leaving 11 bases between them. Germline CDR1 SNHLY, CDR2 FYNNEI. CDR3 bases: TGTGCCAGCAGTCCGAACCCCCGTGGCTACACCTTC. The encoded protein is CASSPNPRGYTF.

The chain couples TRBV18 to TRBJ2-1, with D tentatively TRBD1 (6 bases). CDR1 and CDR2 (germline): KGHSH, LQKENI. Trimming cost V 8 bases and J 1 base, with 18 bases left between them. The CDR3 has 16 amino acids. The DNA of the CDR3 is TGTGCCAGCGGGCTAGGGGGATCTGGTTCCTACAATGAGCAGTTCTTC. Protein sequence: CASGLGGSGSYNEQFF.

The CDR3 spells CASSQPDRASYNEQFF. The CDR3 DNA reads as TGCGCCAGCAGCCAGCCAGACAGGGCCTCCTACAATGAGCAGTTCTTC. The V gene is TRBV5-1, the J gene TRBJ2-1; the match to TRBD1 covers 7 bases. The CDR3 is 16 amino acids. CDR1 and CDR2 from the germline V gene are SGHRS and YFSETQ. V shed 4 bases and J 0 bases; nucleotides not matched to a gene: 7.

This clonotype appeared a single time. This CDR3 reads CASSLPDQGQETQYF. The CDR3 nucleotides are TGTGCCAGCAGTTTACCCGATCAGGGGCAAGAGACCCAGTACTTC. J is TRBJ2-5 and V is TRBV12-3 or TRBV12-4, with D tentatively TRBD1 (6 bases). The CDR3 runs 15 residues. Between the trimmed V and J ends, which lost 2 bases and 2 bases, there was a span of 12 bases.

This clonotype occurred many times. The chain carries TRBV5-1 and TRBJ2-7, with TRBD1 as a possible D gene (6 bases). Germline V gene lookup returns CDR1 SGHRS and CDR2 YFSETQ. The V gene lost 4 bases and the J gene lost 2 bases, with 16 bases spanning the gap. This CDR3 region has 15 residues. The chain's CDR3 is CASSETGTLTYEQYF. CDR3 nucleotide sequence: TGCGCCAGCAGCGAAACCGGGACATTGACCTACGAGCAGTACTTC.

This clonotype was counted many times. The V gene is TRBV7-8, the J gene TRBJ2-1; D is uncertain. The V gene's germline CDR1 is SGHVS and CDR2 FQNEAQ. CDR3 length equals 15 residues. Trimming removed 4 bases at V and 2 bases at J, with 12 bases between. The CDR3 loop reads CASSWAQLTYNEQFF. Here the CDR3 DNA reads TGTGCCAGCAGCTGGGCGCAGCTGACCTACAATGAGCAGTTCTTC. Looking up the rest from reference TRBV7-8 and TRBJ2-1 gives the full variable domain: GAGVSQSPRYKVAKRGQDVALRCDPISGHVSLFWYQQALGQGPEFLTYFQNEAQLDKSGLPSDRFFAERPEGSVSTLKIQRTQQEDSAVYLCASSWAQLTYNEQFFGPGTRLTVL.

There are a few counts of this clonotype. V and J are TRBV15 and TRBJ2-7; D unresolved. CDR1 is LNHNV, CDR2 YYDKDF, per germline (reference sequence). This CDR3 comprises 16 residues. Trimming cost V 2 bases and J 7 bases, with 21 bases left between them. The CDR3 is CATSRNRALWLGEQYF. The CDR3, as DNA: TGTGCCACCAGCAGAAATAGGGCCCTATGGTTGGGGGAGCAGTACTTC.

This clonotype has only a few counts. The rearrangement uses TRBV27 and TRBJ2-2, with 10 nucleotides matching TRBD2. The CDR3 is 15 amino acids. With 2 bases clipped from V and 7 bases from J, the junction kept 4 bases outside the gene matches. From germline, CDR1 is MNHEY and CDR2 SMNVEV (reference sequence). The CDR3 reads CASSLTSGDHGELFF. The CDR3 bases are TGTGCCAGCAGTTTAACTAGCGGGGATCACGGGGAGCTGTTTTTT.